This TCR beta chain was recorded in a study of radiation and T cells in renal cell carcinoma. This clone was observed a single time. The time point is: blood 4 weeks post-SBRT, at nephrectomy. The treatment: 15 Gy SBRT to primary tumor, nephrectomy 4 weeks later. Nephrectomy followed 15 Gy stereotactic body radiation by 4 weeks. Clear cell pathology was present in this patient's renal cell carcinoma. Only in-frame clones appear in the TCRdb table, and some are missing; sequencing was by immunoSEQ multiplex PCR. The sample yields 50,000 to 65,000 clones, 60% to 85% seen once. The CDR3 spans 14 residues. V dropped 3 bases and J dropped 1 base, with 7 bases sitting between them. Germline lookup yields CDR1 MNHNS and CDR2 SASEGT.

The receptor was isolated from a man in his fifties or sixties with renal cell carcinoma. Sequencing used blood, obtained from a patient whose treatment included radiotherapy and nephrectomy. The genes are TRBV6-1 and TRBJ2-4; either TRBD1 or TRBD2 may fit D (5 bases each). The chain's CDR3 is CASSEGRAKNIQYF. CDR3 in DNA: TGTGCCAGCAGTGAGGGACGGGCCAAAAACATTCAGTACTTC.